This entry features one T cell receptor beta chain sequence. The CDR3 consists of 15 residues. V shed 4 bases, J shed 5 bases, and the junction held 5 bases outside the gene matches. Germline CDR1 SGHVS, CDR2 FQNEAQ. Each CDR3 protein is one row after TCRdb ran MiXCR on the RACE reads. This table holds under 100,000 distinct CDR3 sequences, over 10% found once. The sample belongs to a study of human T cells and chemical hapten exposure. Overall study context: Patients, chiefly female, had alopecia areata, totalis or universalis.

Specified time point: patch test 2, 6 weeks after DPC sensitization. Described treatment: therapeutic diphenylcyclopropenone sensitization with weekly scalp DPC. Those who donated were patients with alopecia, 18 to 70 years of age, and suitable for DPC. This specimen was whole blood, taken in connection with sensitization to the hapten diphenylcyclopropenone (DPC). The chain uses TRBV7-8 and TRBJ2-1; 10 bases match TRBD2. This receptor was obtained from a woman aged 40-49 years with alopecia areata. Some clones in this sample may be carry-over from other donors' samples. The CDR3 region is CASSSLAGWDNEQFF. CDR3 in DNA: TGTGCCAGCAGCTCACTAGCGGGATGGGACAATGAGCAGTTCTTC.